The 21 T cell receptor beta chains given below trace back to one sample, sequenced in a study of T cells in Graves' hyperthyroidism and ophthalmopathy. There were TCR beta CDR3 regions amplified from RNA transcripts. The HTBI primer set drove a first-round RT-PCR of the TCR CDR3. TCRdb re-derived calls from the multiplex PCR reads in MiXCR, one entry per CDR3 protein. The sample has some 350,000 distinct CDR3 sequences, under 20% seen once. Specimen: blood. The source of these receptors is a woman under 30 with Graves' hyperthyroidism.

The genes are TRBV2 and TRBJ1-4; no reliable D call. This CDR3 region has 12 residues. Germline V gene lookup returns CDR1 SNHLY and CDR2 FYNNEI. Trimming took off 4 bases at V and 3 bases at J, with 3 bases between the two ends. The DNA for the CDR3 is TGTGCCAGCAGTGTCCCTAATGAAAAACTGTTTTTT. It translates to CASSVPNEKLFF. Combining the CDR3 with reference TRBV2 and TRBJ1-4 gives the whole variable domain EPEVTQTPSHQVTQMGQEVILRCVPISNHLYFYWYRQILGQKVEFLVSFYNNEISEKSEIFDDQFSVERPDGSNFTLKIRSTKLEDSAMYFCASSVPNEKLFFGSGTQLSVL.

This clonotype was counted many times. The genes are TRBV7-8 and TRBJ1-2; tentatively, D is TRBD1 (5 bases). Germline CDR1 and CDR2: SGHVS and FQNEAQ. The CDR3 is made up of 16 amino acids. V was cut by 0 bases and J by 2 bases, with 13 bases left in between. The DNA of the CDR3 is TGTGCCAGCAGCTTAGCGCTCACAGGCTTGAACTATGGCTACACCTTC. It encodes CASSLALTGLNYGYTF. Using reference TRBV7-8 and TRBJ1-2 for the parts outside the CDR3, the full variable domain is GAGVSQSPRYKVAKRGQDVALRCDPISGHVSLFWYQQALGQGPEFLTYFQNEAQLDKSGLPSDRFFAERPEGSVSTLKIQRTQQEDSAVYLCASSLALTGLNYGYTFGSGTRLTVV.

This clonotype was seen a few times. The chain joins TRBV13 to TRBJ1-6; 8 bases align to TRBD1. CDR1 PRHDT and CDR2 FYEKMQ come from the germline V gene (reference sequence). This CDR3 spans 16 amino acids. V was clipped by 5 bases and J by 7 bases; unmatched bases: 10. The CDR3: CASSPRRGRRNSPLHF. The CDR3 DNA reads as TGTGCCAGCAGCCCTCGCAGGGGGCGAAGAAATTCACCCCTCCACTTT.

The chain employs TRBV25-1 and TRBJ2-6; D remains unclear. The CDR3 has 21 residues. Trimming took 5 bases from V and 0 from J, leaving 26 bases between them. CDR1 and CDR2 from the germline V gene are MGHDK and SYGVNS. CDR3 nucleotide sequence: TGTGCCAGCAGTCGCTTCCCCCGCCGGGCACAAGGTGACTCTGGGGCCAACGTCCTGACTTTC. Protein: CASSRFPRRAQGDSGANVLTF.

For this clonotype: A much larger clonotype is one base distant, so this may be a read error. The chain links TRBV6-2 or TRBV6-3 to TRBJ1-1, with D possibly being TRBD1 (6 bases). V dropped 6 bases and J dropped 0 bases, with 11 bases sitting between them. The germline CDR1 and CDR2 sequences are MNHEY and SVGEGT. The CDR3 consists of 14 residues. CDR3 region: CASRITGMNTEAFF. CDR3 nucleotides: TGTGCCAGCAGAATTACAGGGATGAACACTGAAGCTTTCTTT.

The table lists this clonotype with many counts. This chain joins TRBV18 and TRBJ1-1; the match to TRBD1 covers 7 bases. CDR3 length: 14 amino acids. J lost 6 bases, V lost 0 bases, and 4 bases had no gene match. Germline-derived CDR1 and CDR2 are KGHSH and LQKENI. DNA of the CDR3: TGTGCCAGCTCACCACCAGGACAGGTGTCTGAAGCTTTCTTT. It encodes CASSPPGQVSEAFF.

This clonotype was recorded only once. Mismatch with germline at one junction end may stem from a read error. The CDR3, as DNA: TGCAGCGTAGGGATGACAGGGAACTCTGAAGCTTTCTTT. It codes for CSVGMTGNSEAFF. The chain has TRBV29-1 and TRBJ1-1; 7 bases line up with TRBD1. The CDR3 is 13 residues long. CDR1 and CDR2 (germline): SQVTM, ANQGSEA.

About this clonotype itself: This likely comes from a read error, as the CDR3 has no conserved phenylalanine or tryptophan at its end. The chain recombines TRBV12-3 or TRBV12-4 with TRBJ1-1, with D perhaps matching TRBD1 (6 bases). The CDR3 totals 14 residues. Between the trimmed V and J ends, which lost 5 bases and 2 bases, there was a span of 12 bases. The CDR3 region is CASSPGTTNTEAFL. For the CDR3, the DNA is TGTGCCAGCAGTCCTGGGACAACCAACACTGAAGCTTTCCTT.

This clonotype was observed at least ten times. The CDR3 here is CASSWTSGGYEQYF. The CDR3 DNA reads TGTGCCAGCAGCTGGACTAGCGGGGGCTACGAGCAGTACTTC. The V and J genes are TRBV7-2 and TRBJ2-7; 13 bases map to TRBD2. The CDR3 spans 14 residues. V shed 4 bases and J 3 bases; nucleotides not matched to a gene: 0. Germline V gene data show CDR1 as SGHTA and CDR2 as FQGNSA.

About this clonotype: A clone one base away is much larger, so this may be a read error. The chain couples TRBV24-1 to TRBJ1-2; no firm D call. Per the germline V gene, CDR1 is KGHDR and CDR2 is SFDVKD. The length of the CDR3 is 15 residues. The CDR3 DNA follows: TGTGCCACCGGTGACCGCGACGGAGCTAACTATGGCTACACCTTC. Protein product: CATGDRDGANYGYTF.

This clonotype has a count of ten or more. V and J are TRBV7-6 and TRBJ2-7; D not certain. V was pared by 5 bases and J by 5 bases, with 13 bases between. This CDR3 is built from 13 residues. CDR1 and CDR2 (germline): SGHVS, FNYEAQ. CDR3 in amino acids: CASSRIVGNEQYF. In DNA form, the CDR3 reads TGTGCCAGCAGCCGGATCGTCGGTAACGAGCAGTACTTC.

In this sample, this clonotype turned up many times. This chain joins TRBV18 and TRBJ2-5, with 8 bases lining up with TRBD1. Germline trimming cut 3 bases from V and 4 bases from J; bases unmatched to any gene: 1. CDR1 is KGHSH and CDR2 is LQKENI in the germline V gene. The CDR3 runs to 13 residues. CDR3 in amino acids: CASSPGTGETQYF. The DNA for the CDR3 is TGTGCCAGCTCACCCGGGACAGGAGAGACCCAGTACTTC. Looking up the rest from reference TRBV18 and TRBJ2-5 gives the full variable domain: NAGVMQNPRHLVRRRGQEARLRCSPMKGHSHVYWYRQLPEEGLKFMVYLQKENIIDESGMPKERFSAEFPKEGPSILRIQQVVRGDSAAYFCASSPGTGETQYFGPGTRLLVL.

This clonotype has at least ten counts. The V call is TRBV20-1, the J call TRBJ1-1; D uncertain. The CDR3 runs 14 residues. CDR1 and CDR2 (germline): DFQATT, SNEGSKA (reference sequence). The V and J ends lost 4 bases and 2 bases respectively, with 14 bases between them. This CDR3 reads CSATLRRENTEAFF. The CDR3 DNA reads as TGCAGTGCTACCCTGCGCCGGGAAAACACTGAAGCTTTCTTT.

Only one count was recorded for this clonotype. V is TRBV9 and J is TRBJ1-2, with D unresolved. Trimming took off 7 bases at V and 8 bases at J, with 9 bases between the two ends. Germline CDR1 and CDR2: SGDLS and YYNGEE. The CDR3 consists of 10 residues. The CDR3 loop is CASAGLGYTF. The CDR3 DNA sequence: TGTGCCAGCGCGGGATTAGGCTACACCTTC.

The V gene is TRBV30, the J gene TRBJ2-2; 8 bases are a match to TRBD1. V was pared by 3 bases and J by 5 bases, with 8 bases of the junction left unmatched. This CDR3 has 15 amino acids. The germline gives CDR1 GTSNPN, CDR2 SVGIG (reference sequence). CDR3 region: CAWSGQGRATGELFF. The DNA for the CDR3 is TGTGCCTGGAGCGGACAGGGCAGGGCGACCGGGGAGCTGTTTTTT.

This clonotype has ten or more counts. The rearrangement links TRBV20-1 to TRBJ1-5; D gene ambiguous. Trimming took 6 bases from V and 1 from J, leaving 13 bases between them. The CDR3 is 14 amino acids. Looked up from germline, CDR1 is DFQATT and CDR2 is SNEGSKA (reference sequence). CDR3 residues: CSADDGASNQPQHF. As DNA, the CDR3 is TGCAGTGCCGATGATGGTGCGAGCAATCAGCCCCAGCATTTT.

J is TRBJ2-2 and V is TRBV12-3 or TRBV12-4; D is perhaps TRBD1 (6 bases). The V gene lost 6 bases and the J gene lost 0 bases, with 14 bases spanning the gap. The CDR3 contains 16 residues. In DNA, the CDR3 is TGTGCCAGCAGCGGACAGAAACCTACGAACACCGGGGAGCTGTTTTTT. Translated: CASSGQKPTNTGELFF.

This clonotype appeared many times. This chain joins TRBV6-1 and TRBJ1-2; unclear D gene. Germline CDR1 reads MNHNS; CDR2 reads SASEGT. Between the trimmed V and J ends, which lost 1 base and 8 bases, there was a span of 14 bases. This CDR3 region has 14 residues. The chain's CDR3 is CASSEGPRPHGYTF. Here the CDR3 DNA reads TGTGCCAGCAGTGAAGGGCCCAGGCCGCACGGCTACACCTTC.

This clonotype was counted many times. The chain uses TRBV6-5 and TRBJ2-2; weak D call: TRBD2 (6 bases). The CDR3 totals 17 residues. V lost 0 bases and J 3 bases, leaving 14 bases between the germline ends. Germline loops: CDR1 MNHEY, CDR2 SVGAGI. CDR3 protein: CASSYSSLPGDTGELFF. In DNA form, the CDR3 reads TGTGCCAGCAGTTACTCATCCCTCCCGGGGGACACCGGGGAGCTGTTTTTT.

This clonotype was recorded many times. The CDR3 DNA reads as TGTGCCAGCAGCCTGAGAGGGGAGCTGTTTTTT. Amino acids: CASSLRGELFF. V is TRBV7-2 and J is TRBJ2-2, with D uncertain. Germline lookup yields CDR1 SGHTA and CDR2 FQGNSA. Between the trimmed V and J ends, which lost 5 bases and 8 bases, there was a span of 6 bases. This CDR3 contains 11 residues.

CDR3 DNA: TGTGCCAGCCGATGGACAGGGGGGAACGAGCAGTACTTC. Protein sequence: CASRWTGGNEQYF. This rearrangement joins TRBV6-1 to TRBJ2-7, with 10 bases matching TRBD1. The CDR3 length is 13 residues. Trimming removed 8 bases from V and 5 bases from J; junction bases left unmatched: 6. The V gene's germline CDR1 is MNHNS and CDR2 SASEGT.